This entry describes one T cell receptor beta chain. The sample belongs to a study of blood T cell repertoires in COVID-19. Study at large: Sources were T cells, B-cell-depleted T cells, or PBMCs; the material itself was cDNA or gDNA.

CDR3 length: 16 amino acids. The junction had 8 bases not matched to a gene; V was cut back by 4 bases and J by 1 base. Germline V gene lookup returns CDR1 SGHRS and CDR2 YFSETQ. Data came from immunoSEQ multiplex PCR; TCRdb stores just in-frame clones and leaves some out. The sample has approximately 220,000 clones; 84% are singletons. Recovered status applied to Cohort 3 donors who had two consecutive negative PCRs. It also applied to those with clearance or with symptom resolution. The receptor was derived from a woman between 40 and 50 years old who had recovered from COVID-19. The genes are TRBV5-1 and TRBJ2-5; TRBD2 matches at 9 bases. Sequenced sample: PBMCs or T cells enriched from blood (not recorded which). The CDR3 DNA follows: TGCGCCAGCAGCCCGACTAGCGGAGGAGTCCAAGAGACCCAGTACTTC. This encodes CASSPTSGGVQETQYF.